These 32 T cell receptor beta chains were sequenced from one sample in a study of blood T cell repertoires in COVID-19. Sequenced by immunoSEQ multiplex PCR; TCRdb stores in-frame clones only, minus some. The table includes some 100,000 clones, about 89% detected once. The sample comprised peripheral blood. Receptors were obtained from a man in his fifties or sixties with acute or convalescent COVID-19.

The CDR3 region has the DNA TGTGCCAGCTCACGGGGAGGACAGGTCTATGGCTACACCTTC. Translating it yields CASSRGGQVYGYTF. The chain is built from TRBV18 and TRBJ1-2; TRBD1 matches 7 bases. CDR3 length: 14 residues. V shed 4 bases and J 4 bases; nucleotides not matched to a gene: 6. CDR1 and CDR2 from the germline V gene are KGHSH and LQKENI.

The genes are TRBV3-1 (or the pseudogene TRBV3-2) and TRBJ2-1, with D unresolved. V shed 2 bases and J shed 0 bases, with 14 bases lying between them. CDR3 length: 17 residues. Per germline, CDR1 LGHDT and CDR2 YNNKEL (reference sequence). The CDR3 sequence is CASSQNPEEASYNEQFF. CDR3 nucleotides: TGTGCCAGCAGCCAAAACCCAGAAGAGGCCTCCTACAATGAGCAGTTCTTC.

The V call is TRBV4-3, the J call TRBJ1-2; possible D gene TRBD1, 5 bases. This CDR3 region has 13 residues. CDR1 and CDR2 from the germline V gene are LGHNA and YSLEER. The V and J ends lost 0 bases and 10 bases respectively, with 12 bases between them. The CDR3 nucleotides are TGCGCCAGCAGCCAAGATGTTCCGGGGGACTACACCTTC. This sequence encodes CASSQDVPGDYTF.

This chain uses TRBV18 with TRBJ1-6; TRBD1 is a possible D gene (6 bases). The CDR3 covers 15 residues. Germline CDR1 reads KGHSH; CDR2 reads LQKENI. V lost 3 bases, J lost 5 bases, and 11 bases lay in between. CDR3 in DNA: TGTGCCAGCTCACCCCTAGGACAGAATAATTCACCCCTCCACTTT. Encoded protein: CASSPLGQNNSPLHF.

This chain connects TRBV27 to TRBJ1-5; no reliable D call. CDR3 length: 13 amino acids. Between the trimmed V and J ends, which lost 0 bases and 5 bases, there was a span of 5 bases. Per germline, CDR1 MNHEY and CDR2 SMNVEV (reference sequence). Here the CDR3 reads CASSLSRDQPQHF. The CDR3, as DNA: TGTGCCAGCAGTTTATCCCGCGATCAGCCCCAGCATTTT.

The V and J genes are TRBV19 and TRBJ2-5; TRBD2 matches at 9 bases. This CDR3 is 16 amino acids long. V was pared by 5 bases and J by 1 base, with 8 bases of the junction left unmatched. Germline lookup yields CDR1 LNHDA and CDR2 SQIVND (reference sequence). CDR3 DNA: TGTGCCAGTAGTGAGCATGCAGCGGGGGGCCAAGAGACCCAGTACTTC. Amino acids: CASSEHAAGGQETQYF.

The sample holds one count of this clone. The gene calls are TRBV19 and TRBJ1-2, with TRBD1 identical over 7 bases. The CDR3 extends over 12 amino acids. From germline, CDR1 is LNHDA and CDR2 SQIVND (reference sequence). V trimming: 6 bases; J trimming: 8 bases; junction bases outside the gene matches: 6. CDR3 bases: TGTGCCAGTAGGAACAGGGGCGAGGGCTACACCTTC. Translated, it gives CASRNRGEGYTF.

CDR3 sequence: CASSYPRVVSYGYTF. DNA for the CDR3: TGTGCCAGCAGTTACCCCAGGGTAGTCTCCTATGGCTACACCTTC. The chain couples TRBV28 to TRBJ1-2; maybe TRBD1 (5 bases). Germline lookup yields CDR1 MDHEN and CDR2 SYDVKM. This CDR3 has 15 amino acids. Between the trimmed V and J ends, which lost 4 bases and 4 bases, there was a span of 16 bases.

The CDR3 region is CASSPPPGGYTF. The CDR3 region has the DNA TGTGCCAGCAGCCCACCGCCCGGGGGCTACACCTTC. The V call is TRBV11-2, the J call TRBJ1-2; D remains ambiguous. Trimming removed 5 bases from V and 8 bases from J, with 12 bases in between. The CDR3 spans 12 residues. Germline V gene data show CDR1 as SGHAT and CDR2 as FQNNGV.

The rearrangement joins TRBV2 to TRBJ1-6, with a weak D call TRBD1 (5 bases). Per the germline V gene, CDR1 is SNHLY and CDR2 is FYNNEI. CDR3 length equals 14 residues. V was clipped by 6 bases and J by 6 bases, with 12 bases between them. The DNA of the CDR3 is TGTGCCAGCAGCAGGGTATCTCTTAATTCACCCCTCCACTTT. Translation gives CASSRVSLNSPLHF.

This chain links TRBV10-2 with TRBJ2-7, with 7 positions matching TRBD1. V dropped 2 bases and J dropped 2; count of bases not matched to a gene: 12. The germline CDR1 and CDR2 sequences are WSHSY and SAAADI. The CDR3 totals 17 residues. For the CDR3, the DNA is TGCGCCAGCAGTGAGAAGATCTTCCGGGACAGCACCTACGAGCAGTACTTC. Protein: CASSEKIFRDSTYEQYF.

This clone was counted once. V gene TRBV5-1 combines with J gene TRBJ2-2; 8 positions agree with TRBD1. The CDR3 contains 16 residues. V dropped 4 bases and J dropped 5; count of bases not matched to a gene: 10. Germline lookup yields CDR1 SGHRS and CDR2 YFSETQ. CDR3 in DNA: TGCGCCAGCAGCCCCCGGATTACAGGGGGGACCGGGGAGCTGTTTTTT. Protein sequence: CASSPRITGGTGELFF.

V gene TRBV3-1 (or the pseudogene TRBV3-2) combines with J gene TRBJ1-5; TRBD1 aligns across 8 bases. The germline V gene has CDR1 LGHDT and CDR2 YNNKEL (reference sequence). Trimming at V came to 0 bases and at J to 9 bases, leaving 10 bases not matched to a gene. CDR3 length: 16 residues. Here the CDR3 reads CASSQDPGGSFGPQHF. The CDR3 DNA is TGTGCCAGCAGCCAAGATCCAGGGGGCTCCTTCGGGCCCCAGCATTTT.

The rearrangement uses TRBV19 and TRBJ2-5; 9 bases are shared with TRBD1. The CDR3 runs 13 residues. V trimming: 4 bases; J trimming: 7 bases; junction bases outside the gene matches: 4. In germline, CDR1 is LNHDA, CDR2 SQIVND (reference sequence). The DNA for the CDR3 is TGTGCCAGTAGTACGGGACAGGGAGGGACCCAGTACTTC. Protein sequence: CASSTGQGGTQYF.

The sample holds one count of this clone. The J gene is TRBJ2-2, the V gene TRBV2; D gene ambiguous. The CDR3 runs to 14 residues. Trimming cost V 4 bases and J 0 bases, with 6 bases left between them. CDR1 is SNHLY and CDR2 is FYNNEI in the germline V gene. CDR3 sequence reads: CASSVQTNTGELFF. The CDR3 coding sequence is TGTGCCAGCAGTGTCCAGACGAACACCGGGGAGCTGTTTTTT.

The chain uses TRBV3-1 (or the pseudogene TRBV3-2) and TRBJ1-4; a weak D match, TRBD1 (6 bases). Trimming stripped 1 base from V and 5 bases from J, with 14 bases between. In germline, CDR1 is LGHDT, CDR2 YNNKEL (reference sequence). This CDR3 region has 16 residues. The CDR3 DNA follows: TGTGCCAGCAGCCAAGGCCCCCCAGGGGTGAATGAAAAACTGTTTTTT. Residues: CASSQGPPGVNEKLFF.

The rearrangement links TRBV6-2 or TRBV6-3 to TRBJ2-2; 16 nucleotides match TRBD2. Germline values: CDR1 MNHEY, CDR2 SVGEGT. The CDR3 sequence is 17 residues long. J lost 5 bases, V lost 0 bases, and 0 bases had no gene match. CDR3 in DNA: TGTGCCAGCAGTTACTCGGGACTAGCGGGGGGGACCGGGGAGCTGTTTTTT. Translation gives CASSYSGLAGGTGELFF.

The chain recombines TRBV6-6 with TRBJ2-6; D possibly corresponds to TRBD1 (5 bases). Germline loops: CDR1 MNHNY, CDR2 SVGAGI (reference sequence). This CDR3 contains 16 residues. The V end was cut by 5 bases, the J end by 2 bases, with 13 bases between. The CDR3 DNA is TGTGCCAGCAGTAACATAGACAGAACTGGGGCCAACGTCCTGACTTTC. Protein product: CASSNIDRTGANVLTF.

This clone appeared a single time. This chain uses TRBV5-1 with TRBJ1-3, with 8 nucleotides matching TRBD1. The CDR3 runs to 15 residues. CDR1 is SGHRS, CDR2 YFSETQ, per germline. V dropped 4 bases and J dropped 3; count of bases not matched to a gene: 6. Written as DNA, the CDR3 is TGCGCCAGCAGCATCCAGGGGGCAGATGGAAACACCATATATTTT. As protein: CASSIQGADGNTIYF.

The gene calls are TRBV5-6 and TRBJ1-2; 10 positions match TRBD1. The CDR3 sequence is 17 residues long. The V gene end was trimmed by 4 bases and the J gene end by 5 bases; junction bases not matched to a gene: 14. The germline CDR1 and CDR2 sequences are SGHDT and YYEEEE. DNA of the CDR3: TGTGCCAGCAGCCTCCGTGAGACAGGGGGCGTTAGATATGGCTACACCTTC. Protein product: CASSLRETGGVRYGYTF.

This clone appeared a single time. V is TRBV6-5 and J is TRBJ2-1, with a possible D match to TRBD2 (6 bases). The V and J ends lost 6 bases and 0 bases respectively, with 12 bases between them. In germline, CDR1 is MNHEY, CDR2 SVGAGI. The CDR3 sequence is 15 residues long. The CDR3 loop is CASSVSDYSYNEQFF. For the CDR3, the DNA is TGTGCCAGCAGCGTATCGGACTACTCCTACAATGAGCAGTTCTTC.

The DNA for the CDR3 is TGTGCCAGCAGGGCACCCGGGAGCGGGGAGCTGTTTTTT. It specifies CASRAPGSGELFF. The V and J genes are TRBV6-5 and TRBJ2-2; TRBD2 is a possible D gene (6 bases). Trimming left V 6 bases short and J 7 bases short, with 12 bases between. The CDR3 covers 13 residues. From germline, CDR1 is MNHEY and CDR2 SVGAGI.

The chain is built from TRBV15 and TRBJ1-2, with 9 bases that match TRBD1. V lost 0 bases to trimming and J lost 2 bases; unmatched junction nucleotides: 16. The CDR3 is 20 residues long. Germline assignment: CDR1 LNHNV and CDR2 YYDKDF (reference sequence). The DNA for the CDR3 is TGTGCCACCAGCAGAGATGGGTCCCGGGACAGGGTAGGGGCCAACTATGGCTACACCTTC. It specifies CATSRDGSRDRVGANYGYTF.

The CDR3 sequence is CATSEAGANTIYF. DNA for the CDR3: TGTGCCACCAGTGAGGCGGGTGCAAACACCATATATTTT. This chain uses TRBV24-1 with TRBJ1-3, with D unresolved. The V end was cut by 4 bases, the J end by 6 bases, with 9 bases between. Germline V lookup: CDR1 KGHDR, CDR2 SFDVKD. CDR3 length: 13 amino acids.

This clone appeared a single time. The chain couples TRBV18 to TRBJ2-3; TRBD1 matches at 8 bases. The CDR3 loop spans 19 amino acids. Germline assignment: CDR1 KGHSH and CDR2 LQKENI. With V trimmed by 6 bases and J by 7 bases, 24 bases remained unmatched. The DNA for the CDR3 is TGTGCCAGCTCGCCGATTCCGGGACAGGCCATACCTATGACATATACGCAGTATTTT. It specifies CASSPIPGQAIPMTYTQYF.

The chain carries TRBV4-3 and TRBJ2-2; 10 nucleotides align to TRBD1. The germline V gene encodes CDR1 LGHNA and CDR2 YSLEER. This CDR3 region has 15 residues. The V gene end was trimmed by 5 bases and the J gene end by 9 bases; junction bases not matched to a gene: 9. The CDR3, as DNA: TGCGCCAGCAGCGGGGACAGGGGCGGTTCTAGGGAGCTGTTTTTT. Translated, it gives CASSGDRGGSRELFF.

The CDR3 spells CASNSRDTDTQYF. DNA for the CDR3: TGTGCCAGCAATAGCAGGGACACAGATACGCAGTATTTT. The gene calls are TRBV2 and TRBJ2-3; tentatively, D is TRBD1 (5 bases). Trimming pared 7 bases from V and 2 bases from J, leaving 10 bases between. Per germline, CDR1 SNHLY and CDR2 FYNNEI. The CDR3 length is 13 residues. The full variable domain, its missing parts supplied by reference TRBV2 and TRBJ2-3, is EPEVTQTPSHQVTQMGQEVILRCVPISNHLYFYWYRQILGQKVEFLVSFYNNEISEKSEIFDDQFSVERPDGSNFTLKIRSTKLEDSAMYFCASNSRDTDTQYFGPGTRLTVL.

The rearrangement uses TRBV4-1 and TRBJ1-5, with a weak D call TRBD1 (6 bases). CDR3 size: 15 residues. Trimming removed 1 base from V and 7 bases from J, with 14 bases in between. CDR1 is MGHRA and CDR2 is YSYEKL in the germline V gene. The CDR3 loop is CASSQVGQGNQPQHF. DNA for the CDR3: TGCGCCAGCAGCCAAGTAGGTCAGGGGAACCAGCCCCAGCATTTT.

V and J are TRBV6-6 and TRBJ1-1; no clear D. Germline V gene data show CDR1 as MNHNY and CDR2 as SVGAGI (reference sequence). The CDR3 consists of 11 residues. V lost 6 bases and J lost 8, with 10 bases in between. CDR3 sequence reads: CASSYGPEAFF. The CDR3 coding sequence is TGTGCCAGCAGCTACGGGCCAGAAGCTTTCTTT.

The V call is TRBV5-1, the J call TRBJ1-1; TRBD1 matches 10 bases. From germline, CDR1 is SGHRS and CDR2 YFSETQ. The CDR3 length is 18 residues. J gave up 3 bases and V 0 bases, and 11 bases lay outside the gene matches. This chain's CDR3 is CASSLDLLRGTGDTEAFF. The DNA of the CDR3 is TGCGCCAGCAGCTTGGATCTTCTCCGGGGGACAGGGGACACTGAAGCTTTCTTT.

The V and J genes are TRBV5-1 and TRBJ1-3; the match to TRBD1 covers 7 bases. The CDR3 is made up of 16 amino acids. Looked up from germline, CDR1 is SGHRS and CDR2 is YFSETQ. V was pared by 4 bases and J by 1 base, with 8 bases of the junction left unmatched. The CDR3 is CASSPEIRGSGNTIYF. The CDR3 DNA reads as TGCGCCAGCAGCCCCGAAATCAGGGGGTCTGGAAACACCATATATTTT. Full variable domain (outside the CDR3, taken from reference TRBV5-1 and TRBJ1-3): KAGVTQTPRYLIKTRGQQVTLSCSPISGHRSVSWYQQTPGQGLQFLFEYFSETQRNKGNFPGRFSGRQFSNSRSEMNVSTLELGDSALYLCASSPEIRGSGNTIYFGEGSWLTVV.

This chain uses TRBV5-4 with TRBJ1-2; a possible D gene is TRBD1 (6 bases). Germline CDR1 and CDR2: SGHNT and YYREEE (reference sequence). This CDR3 is built from 14 residues. V lost 0 bases to trimming and J lost 6 bases, with 12 bases between them. CDR3 protein: CASSLARGTNGYTF. Written as DNA, the CDR3 is TGTGCCAGCAGCTTGGCCAGGGGAACCAATGGCTACACCTTC. Complete variable domain (other parts from reference TRBV5-4 and TRBJ1-2): ETGVTQSPTHLIKTRGQQVTLRCSSQSGHNTVSWYQQALGQGPQFIFQYYREEENGRGNFPPRFSGLQFPNYSSELNVNALELDDSALYLCASSLARGTNGYTFGSGTRLTVV.